This entry lists 26 T cell receptor beta chains sequenced from one sample in a study of blood T cell repertoires in COVID-19. Sequencing used immunoSEQ multiplex PCR; TCRdb keeps in-frame clones, though not all of them. This sample yields just under 150,000 clones, of which approximately 89% are seen a single time; about 1.6% belongs to the top ten. Sequencing was performed on peripheral blood. All receptors come from a human donor in a cohort sampled during active COVID-19.

The gene calls are TRBV6-5 and TRBJ2-2, with 7 bases matching TRBD1. Germline CDR1 MNHEY, CDR2 SVGAGI. V lost 2 bases to trimming and J lost 10 bases; unmatched junction nucleotides: 7. The CDR3 contains 14 residues. CDR3 sequence reads: CASSYRGQVLELFF. The CDR3 DNA reads as TGTGCCAGCAGTTACCGAGGACAGGTGCTGGAGCTGTTTTTT.

The chain recombines TRBV11-3 with TRBJ2-7; 9 nucleotides match TRBD2. There are 15 residues in the CDR3. With 1 base clipped from V and 5 bases from J, the junction kept 6 bases outside the gene matches. Germline assignment: CDR1 SGHNT and CDR2 YENEEA. DNA for the CDR3: TGTGCCAGCAGCTTAGGCGGGACTAGCTTCCACGAGCAGTACTTC. It translates to CASSLGGTSFHEQYF.

The gene calls are TRBV7-9 and TRBJ1-2; possibly TRBD1 for D (5 bases). The CDR3 sequence is 15 residues long. Germline assignment: CDR1 SEHNR and CDR2 FQNEAQ (reference sequence). Trimming stripped 7 bases from V and 3 bases from J, with 18 bases between. The CDR3 is CASTDSPRTDYGYTF. The CDR3 DNA reads as TGTGCCAGCACCGACAGTCCAAGGACGGACTATGGCTACACCTTC.

The chain is built from TRBV3-1 (or the pseudogene TRBV3-2) and TRBJ2-7; perhaps TRBD1 as D (5 bases). Germline V gene sequence: CDR1 LGHDT, CDR2 YNNKEL (reference sequence). This CDR3 spans 12 amino acids. V was shortened by 4 bases and J by 3 bases, with 7 bases between the two germline ends. CDR3 nucleotides: TGTGCCAGCAGCCCCAGGGACTACGAGCAGTACTTC. Protein: CASSPRDYEQYF.

Points on this clone: At one of its ends the junction is not consistent with the germline gene, which may arise from a read error. The V gene is TRBV7-7, the J gene TRBJ2-1; 13 nucleotides align to TRBD2. Per the germline V gene, CDR1 is SSHAT and CDR2 is FNYEAQ (reference sequence). CDR3 size: 15 residues. CDR3 residues: CASSLTSGGANEQFF. The CDR3 coding sequence is TGTGCTAGCAGTCTCACTAGCGGGGGGGCGAATGAGCAGTTCTTC.

V usage is TRBV7-2 and J usage is TRBJ2-4; D is possibly TRBD2 (6 bases). The CDR3 is made up of 14 amino acids. CDR1 is SGHTA and CDR2 is FQGNSA in the germline V gene. V was pared by 0 bases and J by 8 bases, with 11 bases between. The CDR3 DNA sequence: TGTGCCAGCAGCTTAGCGCTAGGGAGGCACATTCAGTACTTC. Residues: CASSLALGRHIQYF.

J is TRBJ2-5 and V is TRBV5-8, with D perhaps TRBD1 (6 bases). The CDR3 runs to 13 residues. The germline gives CDR1 SGHTS, CDR2 YDEGEE. The V end was cut by 0 bases, the J end by 3 bases, with 6 bases between. The CDR3 coding sequence is TGTGCCAGCAGCTTGGACAGGGAAGAGACCCAGTACTTC. Its protein product is CASSLDREETQYF.

The chain carries TRBV9 and TRBJ2-5; 7 nucleotides match TRBD1. The CDR3 spans 14 residues. The V gene's germline CDR1 is SGDLS and CDR2 YYNGEE. Trimming at V came to 4 bases and at J to 3 bases, leaving 6 bases not matched to a gene. In nucleotides, the CDR3 is TGTGCCAGCAGCCTCCGGGACAGAAAAGAGACCCAGTACTTC. Its protein product is CASSLRDRKETQYF.

The chain uses TRBV6-5 and TRBJ2-2; TRBD2 aligns across 7 bases. The germline gives CDR1 MNHEY, CDR2 SVGAGI. The trim removed 7 bases at V and 4 bases at J, leaving 9 bases unmatched. The CDR3 covers 15 residues. The CDR3 region has the DNA TGTGCCAGCAAAGGGTTTGGGGGGGGCACCGGGGAGCTGTTTTTT. It codes for CASKGFGGGTGELFF.

The genes are TRBV5-4 and TRBJ1-5; no reliable D call. This CDR3 spans 13 amino acids. V shed 5 bases and J shed 7 bases, with 13 bases lying between them. The germline gives CDR1 SGHNT, CDR2 YYREEE (reference sequence). CDR3 sequence (DNA): TGTGCCAGCAGAGCGGACCTCGGGCAGCCCCAGCATTTT. It translates to CASRADLGQPQHF.

The CDR3 DNA is TGTGCCAGCAGCGTATCTGCGGGGCGAGGGGTTACCGGGGAGCTGTTTTTT. Amino acid sequence: CASSVSAGRGVTGELFF. The chain recombines TRBV9 with TRBJ2-2, with D possibly being TRBD2 (6 bases). V was cut by 1 base and J by 5 bases, with 18 bases left in between. Germline-derived CDR1 and CDR2 are SGDLS and YYNGEE. CDR3 length: 17 amino acids.

V usage is TRBV4-2 and J usage is TRBJ2-5; 10 bases are a match to TRBD2. Per germline, CDR1 LGHNA and CDR2 YNFKEQ. V shed 5 bases and J 0 bases; nucleotides not matched to a gene: 6. The CDR3 has 16 residues. The CDR3 loop is CASSVPGLAHQETQYF. Written as DNA, the CDR3 is TGTGCCAGCAGCGTTCCGGGACTAGCGCACCAAGAGACCCAGTACTTC.

This rearrangement joins TRBV19 to TRBJ1-2, with 7 positions matching TRBD1. J gave up 0 bases and V 10 bases, and 11 bases lay outside the gene matches. Germline CDR1 is LNHDA and CDR2 is SQIVND (reference sequence). The CDR3 consists of 15 residues. The CDR3 DNA is TGTGCCACCCTTCAAGCAGGGACAGCTAACTATGGCTACACCTTC. It translates to CATLQAGTANYGYTF.

The V and J genes are TRBV19 and TRBJ1-5; 7 bases line up with TRBD1. Germline-derived CDR1 and CDR2 are LNHDA and SQIVND (reference sequence). The CDR3 has 16 residues. With 3 bases clipped from V and 3 bases from J, the junction kept 8 bases outside the gene matches. For the CDR3, the DNA is TGTGCCAGTAGTATGACCCAGGGGGTGATCAATCAGCCCCAGCATTTT. This codes for CASSMTQGVINQPQHF.

This clone was counted between two and nine times. The genes are TRBV5-8 and TRBJ1-5, with TRBD1 matching over 7 bases. The CDR3 covers 16 residues. Trimming cost V 4 bases and J 3 bases; bases outside gene matches: 10. Per the germline V gene, CDR1 is SGHTS and CDR2 is YDEGEE. The CDR3: CASSLDRVFYNQPQHF. The CDR3 nucleotides read TGTGCCAGCAGCCTCGACAGGGTCTTCTACAATCAGCCCCAGCATTTT. Filled out from reference TRBV5-8 and TRBJ1-5, the complete variable domain reads EAGVTQSPTHLIKTRGQQATLRCSPISGHTSVYWYQQALGLGLQFLLWYDEGEERNRGNFPPRFSGRQFPNYSSELNVNALELEDSALYLCASSLDRVFYNQPQHFGDGTRLSIL.

J is TRBJ1-1 and V is TRBV5-1, with 8 bases lining up with TRBD1. After removal of 3 bases from V and 2 bases from J, the junction contained 9 bases not matched to a gene. CDR1 is SGHRS, CDR2 YFSETQ, per germline. There are 16 residues in the CDR3. The CDR3 DNA is TGCGCCAGCAGCTGGACTGGACAGGGTCGTAACACTGAAGCTTTCTTT. It is translated as CASSWTGQGRNTEAFF.

The V gene is TRBV15, the J gene TRBJ2-3; 14 bases are shared with TRBD2. The CDR3 is made up of 15 amino acids. J was trimmed by 4 bases and V by 5 bases; bases with no gene match: 2. Germline assignment: CDR1 LNHNV and CDR2 YYDKDF (reference sequence). The CDR3 loop is CATSRLAGGADTQYF. The CDR3 nucleotides read TGTGCCACCAGCCGACTAGCGGGGGGGGCAGATACGCAGTATTTT.

The rearrangement links TRBV7-9 to TRBJ1-4, with 9 nucleotides matching TRBD1. The germline gives CDR1 SEHNR, CDR2 FQNEAQ (reference sequence). After removal of 1 base from V and 4 bases from J, the junction contained 4 bases not matched to a gene. This CDR3 region has 16 residues. The CDR3 bases are TGTGCCAGCAGCTTAGATCCGGGACAGGGTAATGAAAAACTGTTTTTT. This encodes CASSLDPGQGNEKLFF.

Points on this clone: This CDR3 is also generated by other DNA sequences in the sample. The V and J genes are TRBV4-1 and TRBJ1-2, with D tentatively TRBD1 (5 bases). CDR3 length: 15 residues. CDR1 is MGHRA, CDR2 YSYEKL, per germline. V shed 0 bases and J shed 2 bases, with 10 bases lying between them. This CDR3 reads CASSQDRQGNYGYTF. CDR3 nucleotide sequence: TGCGCCAGCAGCCAAGATAGGCAGGGAAACTATGGCTACACCTTC.

The chain recombines TRBV2 with TRBJ1-2, with D tentatively TRBD1 (6 bases). The ends were cut back, 5 bases at V and 2 bases at J, with 12 bases in the middle. Germline CDR1 is SNHLY and CDR2 is FYNNEI. The CDR3 is 14 amino acids. This CDR3 is CASSPRGGNYGYTF. The CDR3 bases are TGTGCCAGCAGTCCCAGGGGAGGGAACTATGGCTACACCTTC.

The chain couples TRBV12-3 or TRBV12-4 to TRBJ2-5; tentative D call: TRBD2 (6 bases). The CDR3 consists of 12 residues. The V and J ends lost 3 bases and 10 bases respectively, with 12 bases between them. The CDR3 DNA reads as TGTGCCAGCAGTTTTACCCCGGGGGACCAGTACTTC. Protein sequence: CASSFTPGDQYF.

J is TRBJ1-4 and V is TRBV15; the match to TRBD1 covers 9 bases. There are 15 residues in the CDR3. V shed 3 bases, J shed 7 bases, and the junction held 6 bases outside the gene matches. CDR1 is LNHNV, CDR2 YYDKDF, per germline (reference sequence). As DNA, the CDR3 is TGTGCCACCAGCAGTGAGACAGGGGGTACTGAAAAACTGTTTTTT. Its translation is CATSSETGGTEKLFF.

This clone has just one count. CDR3 region: CASSLGPGQGVTDTQYF. CDR3 bases: TGTGCCAGCAGCTTAGGGCCGGGACAGGGGGTCACAGATACGCAGTATTTT. V usage is TRBV7-9 and J usage is TRBJ2-3; 11 bases line up with TRBD1. Germline V gives CDR1 SEHNR, CDR2 FQNEAQ (reference sequence). Losses at the gene ends were 1 base for V and 2 bases for J; bases not matched to a gene: 5. The CDR3 extends over 17 amino acids.

CDR3 loop: CASSLGQGWYEQYF. CDR3 sequence (DNA): TGCGCCAGCAGCTTGGGGCAGGGCTGGTACGAGCAGTACTTC. The chain couples TRBV5-1 to TRBJ2-7; D is perhaps TRBD1 (5 bases). The V gene lost 0 bases and the J gene lost 4 bases, with 11 bases spanning the gap. This CDR3 region has 14 residues. Germline-derived CDR1 and CDR2 are SGHRS and YFSETQ.

The gene calls are TRBV5-1 and TRBJ2-1; TRBD1 aligns across 7 bases. The J segment lost 6 bases and the V segment lost 4 bases, leaving 10 bases of the junction unmatched. From germline, CDR1 is SGHRS and CDR2 YFSETQ. The CDR3 is 15 amino acids. CDR3 sequence reads: CASSRDSPKSNEQFF. CDR3 in DNA: TGCGCCAGCAGCCGGGACAGCCCCAAATCCAATGAGCAGTTCTTC. The whole variable domain, remainder taken from reference TRBV5-1 and TRBJ2-1, is KAGVTQTPRYLIKTRGQQVTLSCSPISGHRSVSWYQQTPGQGLQFLFEYFSETQRNKGNFPGRFSGRQFSNSRSEMNVSTLELGDSALYLCASSRDSPKSNEQFFGPGTRLTVL.

This chain connects TRBV23-1 to TRBJ1-3; D ambiguous. TRBV23-1 is designated an ORF whose function remains uncertain. Trimming took off 1 base at V and 0 bases at J, with 13 bases between the two ends. The CDR3 sequence is 17 residues long. CDR3 sequence (DNA): TGCGCCAGCAGTCAATTTGGCGAGGCGAGCTCTGGAAACACCATATATTTT. This sequence encodes CASSQFGEASSGNTIYF.